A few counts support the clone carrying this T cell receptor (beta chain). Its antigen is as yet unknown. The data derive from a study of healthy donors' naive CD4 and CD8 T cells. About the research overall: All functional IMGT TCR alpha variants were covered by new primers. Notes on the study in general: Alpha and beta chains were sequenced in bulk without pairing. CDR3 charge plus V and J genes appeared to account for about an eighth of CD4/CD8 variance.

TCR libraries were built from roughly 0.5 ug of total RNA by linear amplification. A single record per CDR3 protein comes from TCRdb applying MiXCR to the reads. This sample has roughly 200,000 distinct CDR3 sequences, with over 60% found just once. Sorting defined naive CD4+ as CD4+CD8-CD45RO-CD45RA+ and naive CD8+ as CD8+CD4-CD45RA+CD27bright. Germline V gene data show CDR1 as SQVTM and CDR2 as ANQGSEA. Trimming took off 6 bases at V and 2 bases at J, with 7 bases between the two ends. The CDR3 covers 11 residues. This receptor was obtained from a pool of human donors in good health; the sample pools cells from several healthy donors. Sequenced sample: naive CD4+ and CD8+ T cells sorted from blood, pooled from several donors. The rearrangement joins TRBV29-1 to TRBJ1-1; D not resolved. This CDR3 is CSVIRNTEAFF. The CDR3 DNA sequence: TGCAGCGTGATCAGAAACACTGAAGCTTTCTTT.